This TCR beta chain was identified in a study of blood T cell repertoires in COVID-19. Across the study: Sample material is recorded as cDNA or gDNA derived from T cells, B-cell-depleted T cells, or PBMCs.

Original analysis: Estimation of nucleated cell counts was performed using reference gene primer amplification. Assay used: immunoSEQ multiplex PCR; TCRdb lists only in-frame clones, some missing. The V and J calls and the clone size are those of that table, but D and trimming were determined from the DNA. The sample lists roughly 200,000 clones, around nine tenths occurring once. The length of the CDR3 is 14 residues. The germline gives CDR1 GTSNPN, CDR2 SVGIG (reference sequence). Between the trimmed V and J ends, which lost 5 bases and 5 bases, there was a span of 19 bases. The source of this sequence is a man between 50 and 59 years old with COVID-19, enrolled during active disease. The gene calls are TRBV30 and TRBJ2-7; possible D gene TRBD1, 6 bases. Sequencing was performed on peripheral blood. CDR3 amino acids: CAWVPGQGTHEQYF. CDR3 sequence (DNA): TGTGCCTGGGTCCCGGGACAAGGGACCCACGAGCAGTACTTC.